These T cell receptor beta chains were read from a single sample in a study of shared clonotypes between healthy human individuals. Assay used: immunoSEQ multiplex PCR; TCRdb lists only in-frame clones, some missing. The table includes around 2.1 million clones, about 93% detected once. What was sequenced was naive CD8+ T cells from PBMCs. These receptors were obtained from a man aged 18 to 30 in good health. Some clones in this sample may be carry-over from other donors' samples. Both conserved end residues are part of each CDR3. The D gene is left open where the match is weak. Where a row states a size, it is once, few, many or the class of an expanded clone; other rows omit it.

clone_size d_call j_call v_call cdr3_aa cdr3_nt
. . TRBJ2-7 TRBV28 CASSFPPLETNSYEQYF TGTGCCAGCAGTTTCCCCCCCTTGGAGACTAACTCCTACGAGCAGTACTTC
. . TRBJ2-7 TRBV30 CAWGGATGLYEQYF TGTGCCTGGGGCGGTGCGACAGGATTATACGAGCAGTACTTC
. TRBD2 TRBJ2-1 TRBV4-3 CASSQDNLRESNYNEQFF TGCGCCAGCAGCCAAGATAATTTGCGGGAGTCCAACTACAATGAGCAGTTCTTC
. . TRBJ2-6 TRBV9 CASSVFPGAPLAGANVLTF TGTGCCAGCAGCGTATTTCCCGGCGCCCCACTCGCTGGGGCCAACGTCCTGACTTTC
. . TRBJ2-2 TRBV6-6 CASSYSMSGELFF TGTGCCAGCAGTTACTCTATGTCCGGGGAGCTGTTTTTT
. TRBD2 TRBJ2-3 TRBV7-6 CASSSLAGLTDTQYF TGTGCCAGCAGCTCTCTAGCGGGACTCACAGATACGCAGTATTTT
. TRBD1 TRBJ1-2 TRBV5-1 CASSGLTLDGTGLGYTF TGCGCCAGCAGCGGACTAACGCTTGATGGGACAGGGCTTGGCTACACCTTC
. . TRBJ2-7 TRBV4-1 CASSHPAGPLYEQYF TGCGCCAGCAGCCACCCAGCGGGTCCCCTTTACGAGCAGTACTTC
. . TRBJ2-3 TRBV28 CASSFTDTQYF TGTGCCAGCAGTTTTACGGATACGCAGTATTTT
. . TRBJ2-7 TRBV7-2 CASSLGSHEQYF TGTGCCAGCAGCTTAGGTTCCCACGAGCAGTACTTC
. TRBD2 TRBJ2-1 TRBV28 CASSSLAGAYNEQFF TGTGCCAGCAGCTCACTAGCGGGGGCCTACAATGAGCAGTTCTTC
. . TRBJ2-7 TRBV19 CASSIAGTGVEQYF TGTGCCAGTAGTATCGCGGGGACCGGAGTGGAGCAGTACTTC
once . TRBJ2-5 TRBV28 CASSLIAETQYF TGTGCCAGCAGTCTTATCGCGGAGACCCAGTACTTC
. TRBD2 TRBJ2-7 TRBV4-1 CASSHLARGLAYEQYF TGCGCCAGCAGCCACCTCGCCCGGGGACTAGCCTACGAGCAGTACTTC
. . TRBJ2-5 TRBV7-9 CASRDGTAMETQYF TGTGCCAGCAGGGACGGGACCGCGATGGAGACCCAGTACTTC